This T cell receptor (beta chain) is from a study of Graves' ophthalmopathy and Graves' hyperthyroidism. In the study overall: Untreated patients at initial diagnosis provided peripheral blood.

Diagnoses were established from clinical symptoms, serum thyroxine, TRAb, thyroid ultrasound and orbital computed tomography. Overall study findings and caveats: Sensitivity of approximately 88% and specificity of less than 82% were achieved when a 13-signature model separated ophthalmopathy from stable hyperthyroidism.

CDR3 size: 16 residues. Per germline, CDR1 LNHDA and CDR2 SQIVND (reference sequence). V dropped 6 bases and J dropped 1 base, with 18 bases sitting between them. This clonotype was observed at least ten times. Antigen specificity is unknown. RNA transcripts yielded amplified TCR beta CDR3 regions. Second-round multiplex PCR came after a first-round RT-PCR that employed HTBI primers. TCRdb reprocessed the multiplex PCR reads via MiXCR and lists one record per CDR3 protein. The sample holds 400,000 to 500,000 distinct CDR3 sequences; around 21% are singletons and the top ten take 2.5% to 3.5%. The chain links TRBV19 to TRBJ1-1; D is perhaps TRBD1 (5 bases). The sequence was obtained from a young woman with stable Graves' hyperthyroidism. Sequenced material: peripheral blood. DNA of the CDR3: TGTGCCAGTAGCAACTGGGGGGGAGTCCCGAACACTGAAGCTTTCTTT. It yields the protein CASSNWGGVPNTEAFF.